The present T cell receptor (beta chain) was sequenced within a study of T cell changes during pregnancy in multiple sclerosis. Germline loops: CDR1 MNHNS, CDR2 SASEGT. CDR3 length: 16 amino acids. V gave up 0 bases and J gave up 7 bases, with 16 bases separating them. The table came from immunoSEQ multiplex PCR; TCRdb's copy has only in-frame clones and leaves some out. The sample shows roughly 33,000 clones, around 93% of them seen only once. This TCR was sampled from a female donor in good health, enrolled as a control in a pregnancy study. The V gene is TRBV6-1, the J gene TRBJ2-1, with D possibly being TRBD2 (7 bases). The sequenced sample was CD4+ T cells from peripheral blood mononuclear cells, obtained in the third trimester of pregnancy. CDR3 nucleotide sequence: TGTGCCAGCAGTGAAGCGCCGGGGGGCGCGGGGAATGAGCAGTTCTTC. Translated, it gives CASSEAPGGAGNEQFF.